The clone carrying this T cell receptor (beta chain) was observed a single time. This record comes from a study of cytomegalovirus exposure and HLA in healthy donors. This CDR3 is built from 16 residues. Germline V CDR1 and CDR2: SGHRS, YFSETQ. The trim removed 0 bases at V and 9 bases at J, leaving 7 bases unmatched. The PCR ran on 60 Vbeta and 13 Jbeta primers. Here immunoSEQ multiplex PCR was the method, and the copy in TCRdb shows in-frame clones only, minus some. This sample carries more than 65,000 clones, 60% to 75% of them seen once, and the ten largest clones take 8.5% to 14%. Material for sequencing was PBMCs. The TCR comes from a woman aged 55-69 years in good health and CMV-seropositive. The chain is built from TRBV5-1 and TRBJ1-6, with 9 positions matching TRBD1. The CDR3 sequence: CASSLGGQGAGSPLHF. DNA for the CDR3: TGCGCCAGCAGCTTGGGGGGACAGGGAGCGGGTTCACCCCTCCACTTT.